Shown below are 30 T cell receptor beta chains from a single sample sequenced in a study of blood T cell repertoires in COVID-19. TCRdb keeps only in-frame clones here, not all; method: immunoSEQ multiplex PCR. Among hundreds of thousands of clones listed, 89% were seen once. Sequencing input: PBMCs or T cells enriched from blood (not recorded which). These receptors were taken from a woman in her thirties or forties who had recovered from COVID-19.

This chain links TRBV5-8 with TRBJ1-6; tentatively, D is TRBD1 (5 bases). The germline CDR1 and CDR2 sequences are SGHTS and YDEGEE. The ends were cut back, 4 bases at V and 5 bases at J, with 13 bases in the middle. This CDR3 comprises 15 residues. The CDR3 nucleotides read TGTGCCAGCAGCCCCGGCCTAGGGGATAATTCACCCCTCCACTTT. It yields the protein CASSPGLGDNSPLHF.

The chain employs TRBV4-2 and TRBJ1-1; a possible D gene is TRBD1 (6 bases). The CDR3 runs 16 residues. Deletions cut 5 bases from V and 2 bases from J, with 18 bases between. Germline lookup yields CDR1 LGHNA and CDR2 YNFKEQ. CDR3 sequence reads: CASSYNSGQPNTEAFF. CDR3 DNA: TGTGCCAGCAGCTACAACTCAGGACAGCCAAACACTGAAGCTTTCTTT.

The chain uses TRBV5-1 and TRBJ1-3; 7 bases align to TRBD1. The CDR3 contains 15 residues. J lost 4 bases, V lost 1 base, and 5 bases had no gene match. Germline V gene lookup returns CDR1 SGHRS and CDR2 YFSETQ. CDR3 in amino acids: CASSLNAGGGNTIYF. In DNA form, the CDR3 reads TGCGCCAGCAGCTTGAACGCAGGGGGAGGAAACACCATATATTTT.

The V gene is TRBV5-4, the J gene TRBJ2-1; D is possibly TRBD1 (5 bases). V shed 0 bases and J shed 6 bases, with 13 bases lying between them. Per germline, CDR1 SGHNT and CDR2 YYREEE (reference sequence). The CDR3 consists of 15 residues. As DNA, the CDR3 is TGTGCCAGCAGCTTGGCCAGGGAAAATAGCAATGAGCAGTTCTTC. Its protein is CASSLARENSNEQFF.

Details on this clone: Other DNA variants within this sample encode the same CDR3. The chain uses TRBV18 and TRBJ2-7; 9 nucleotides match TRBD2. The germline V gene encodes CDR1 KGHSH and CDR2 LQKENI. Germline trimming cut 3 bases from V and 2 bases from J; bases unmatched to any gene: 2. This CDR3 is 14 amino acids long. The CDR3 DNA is TGTGCCAGCTCACCTAGCGGGGGTCCCTACGAGCAGTACTTC. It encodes CASSPSGGPYEQYF.

The CDR3 DNA reads TGTGCCAGCAGTTCCCCCCAGGAAAGCTCCTACGAGCAGTACTTC. Amino acid sequence: CASSSPQESSYEQYF. This chain links TRBV28 with TRBJ2-7; D not resolved. This CDR3 has 15 residues. In germline, CDR1 is MDHEN, CDR2 SYDVKM. Trimming removed 4 bases at V and 0 bases at J, with 13 bases between.

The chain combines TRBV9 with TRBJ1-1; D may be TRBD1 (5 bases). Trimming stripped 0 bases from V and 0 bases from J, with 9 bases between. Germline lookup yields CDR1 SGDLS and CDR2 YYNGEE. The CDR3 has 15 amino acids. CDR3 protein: CASSVGGVMNTEAFF. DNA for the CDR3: TGTGCCAGCAGCGTAGGGGGGGTAATGAACACTGAAGCTTTCTTT.

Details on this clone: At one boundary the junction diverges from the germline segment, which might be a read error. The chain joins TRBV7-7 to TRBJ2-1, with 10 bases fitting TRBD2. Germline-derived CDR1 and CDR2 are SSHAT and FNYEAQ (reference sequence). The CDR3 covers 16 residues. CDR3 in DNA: TGTGCTAGCAGCCCGAGAGCGGGAGGGTCATACAATGAGCAGTTCTTC. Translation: CASSPRAGGSYNEQFF.

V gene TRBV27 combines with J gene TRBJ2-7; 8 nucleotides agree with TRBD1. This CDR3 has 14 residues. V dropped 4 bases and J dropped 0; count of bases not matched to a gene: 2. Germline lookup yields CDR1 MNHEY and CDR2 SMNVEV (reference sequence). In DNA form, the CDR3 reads TGTGCCAGCAGTTGGGACAGGAGCTCCTACGAGCAGTACTTC. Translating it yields CASSWDRSSYEQYF.

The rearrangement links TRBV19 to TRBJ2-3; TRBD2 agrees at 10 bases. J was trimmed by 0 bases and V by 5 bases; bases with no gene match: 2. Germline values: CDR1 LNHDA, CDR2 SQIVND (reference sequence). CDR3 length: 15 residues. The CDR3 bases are TGTGCCAGTAGTTGGACTAGCGGAAGCACAGATACGCAGTATTTT. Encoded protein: CASSWTSGSTDTQYF.

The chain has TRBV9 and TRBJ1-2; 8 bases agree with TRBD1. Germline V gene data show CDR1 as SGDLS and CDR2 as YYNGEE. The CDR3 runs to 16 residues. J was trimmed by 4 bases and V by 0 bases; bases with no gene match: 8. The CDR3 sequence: CASSVGTGKELYGYTF. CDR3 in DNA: TGTGCCAGCAGCGTAGGGACAGGGAAAGAACTCTATGGCTACACCTTC.

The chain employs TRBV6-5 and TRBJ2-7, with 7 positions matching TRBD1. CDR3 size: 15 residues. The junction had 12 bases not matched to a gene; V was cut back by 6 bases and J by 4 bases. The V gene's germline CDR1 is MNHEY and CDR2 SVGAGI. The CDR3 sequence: CASRASGTERYEQYF. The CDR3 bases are TGTGCCAGCAGAGCCTCCGGGACAGAAAGGTACGAGCAGTACTTC.

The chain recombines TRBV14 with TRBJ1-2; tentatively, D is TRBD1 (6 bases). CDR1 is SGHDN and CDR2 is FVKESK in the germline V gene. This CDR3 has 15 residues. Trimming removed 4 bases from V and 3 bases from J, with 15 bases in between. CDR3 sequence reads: CASSPWAGDDYGYTF. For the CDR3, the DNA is TGTGCCAGCAGCCCCTGGGCAGGGGACGACTATGGCTACACCTTC.

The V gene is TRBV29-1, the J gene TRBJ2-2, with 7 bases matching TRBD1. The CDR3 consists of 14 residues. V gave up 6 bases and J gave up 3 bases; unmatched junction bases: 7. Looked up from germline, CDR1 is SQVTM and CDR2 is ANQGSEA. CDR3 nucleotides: TGCAGCGTGAGTTGGCAGGGGGACACCGGGGAGCTGTTTTTT. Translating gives CSVSWQGDTGELFF.

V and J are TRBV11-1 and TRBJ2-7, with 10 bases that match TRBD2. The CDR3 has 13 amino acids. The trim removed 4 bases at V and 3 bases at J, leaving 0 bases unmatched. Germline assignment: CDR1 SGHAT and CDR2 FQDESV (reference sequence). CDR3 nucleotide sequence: TGTGCCAGCAGCTCTAGCGGGAGCTACGAGCAGTACTTC. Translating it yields CASSSSGSYEQYF.

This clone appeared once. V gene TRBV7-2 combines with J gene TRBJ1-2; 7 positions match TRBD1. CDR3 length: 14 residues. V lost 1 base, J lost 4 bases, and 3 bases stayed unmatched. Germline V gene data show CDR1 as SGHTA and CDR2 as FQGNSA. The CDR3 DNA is TGTGCCAGCAGCTTAGAGGCAGGGGGCTATGGCTACACCTTC. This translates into CASSLEAGGYGYTF.

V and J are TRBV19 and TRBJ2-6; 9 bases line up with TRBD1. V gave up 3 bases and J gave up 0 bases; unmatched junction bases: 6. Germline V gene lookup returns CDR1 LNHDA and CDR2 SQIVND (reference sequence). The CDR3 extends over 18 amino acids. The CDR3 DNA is TGTGCCAGTAGTATGGTTGGGGACAGGGTCTCTGGGGCCAACGTCCTGACTTTC. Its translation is CASSMVGDRVSGANVLTF. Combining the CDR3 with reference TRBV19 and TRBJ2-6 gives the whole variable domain DGGITQSPKYLFRKEGQNVTLSCEQNLNHDAMYWYRQDPGQGLRLIYYSQIVNDFQKGDIAEGYSVSREKKESFPLTVTSAQKNPTAFYLCASSMVGDRVSGANVLTFGAGSRLTVL.

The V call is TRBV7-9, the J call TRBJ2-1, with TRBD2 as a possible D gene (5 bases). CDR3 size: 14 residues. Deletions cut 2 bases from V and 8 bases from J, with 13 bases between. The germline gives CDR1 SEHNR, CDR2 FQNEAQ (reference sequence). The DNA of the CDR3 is TGTGCCAGCAGCTTAACGGCGGCGAGGGATGAGCAGTTCTTC. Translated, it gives CASSLTAARDEQFF.

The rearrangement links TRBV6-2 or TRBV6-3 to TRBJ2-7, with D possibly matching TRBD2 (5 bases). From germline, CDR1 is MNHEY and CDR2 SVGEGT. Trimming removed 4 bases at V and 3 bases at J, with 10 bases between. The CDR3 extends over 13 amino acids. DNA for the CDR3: TGTGCCAGCAGTTTGGACGGGGACTACGAGCAGTACTTC. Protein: CASSLDGDYEQYF.

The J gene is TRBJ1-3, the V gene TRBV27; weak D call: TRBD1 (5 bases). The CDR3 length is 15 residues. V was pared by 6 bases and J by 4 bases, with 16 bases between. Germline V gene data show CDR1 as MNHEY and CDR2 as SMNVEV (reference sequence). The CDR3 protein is CASRPLVGGGNTIYF. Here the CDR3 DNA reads TGTGCCAGCAGGCCCTTGGTGGGGGGAGGAAACACCATATATTTT.

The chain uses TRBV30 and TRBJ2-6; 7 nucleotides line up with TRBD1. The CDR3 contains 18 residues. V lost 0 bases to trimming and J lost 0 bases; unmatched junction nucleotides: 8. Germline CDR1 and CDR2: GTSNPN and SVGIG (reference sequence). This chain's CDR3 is CAWSVRGTERSGANVLTF. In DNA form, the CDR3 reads TGTGCCTGGAGTGTAAGAGGGACAGAACGCTCTGGGGCCAACGTCCTGACTTTC.

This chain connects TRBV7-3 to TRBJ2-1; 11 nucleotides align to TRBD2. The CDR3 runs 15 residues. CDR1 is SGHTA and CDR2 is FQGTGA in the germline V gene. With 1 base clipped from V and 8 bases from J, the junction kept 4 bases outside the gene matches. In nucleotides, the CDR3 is TGTGCCAGCAGCTTAATGACTAGCGGGGACCATGAGCAGTTCTTC. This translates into CASSLMTSGDHEQFF.

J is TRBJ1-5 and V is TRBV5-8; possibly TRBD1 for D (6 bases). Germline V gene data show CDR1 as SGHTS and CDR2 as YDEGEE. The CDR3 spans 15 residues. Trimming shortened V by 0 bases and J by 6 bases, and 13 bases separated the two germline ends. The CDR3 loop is CASSLEDSHGQPQHF. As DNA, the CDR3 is TGTGCCAGCAGCTTGGAGGACAGTCATGGTCAGCCCCAGCATTTT.

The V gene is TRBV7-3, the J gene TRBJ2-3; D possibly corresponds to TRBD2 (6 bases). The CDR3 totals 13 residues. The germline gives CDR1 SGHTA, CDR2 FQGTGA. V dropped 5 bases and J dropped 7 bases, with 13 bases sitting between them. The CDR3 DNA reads TGTGCCAGCAGCGCGGGGAACCTAAATACGCAGTATTTT. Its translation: CASSAGNLNTQYF.

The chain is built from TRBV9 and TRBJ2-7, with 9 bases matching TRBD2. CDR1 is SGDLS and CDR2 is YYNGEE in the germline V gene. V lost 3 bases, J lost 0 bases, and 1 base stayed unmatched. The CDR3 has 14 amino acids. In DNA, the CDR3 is TGTGCCAGCAGCGCTAGCGGGAACTCCTACGAGCAGTACTTC. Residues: CASSASGNSYEQYF. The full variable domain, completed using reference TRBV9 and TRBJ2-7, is DSGVTQTPKHLITATGQRVTLRCSPRSGDLSVYWYQQSLDQGLQFLIQYYNGEERAKGNILERFSAQQFPDLHSELNLSSLELGDSALYFCASSASGNSYEQYFGPGTRLTVT.

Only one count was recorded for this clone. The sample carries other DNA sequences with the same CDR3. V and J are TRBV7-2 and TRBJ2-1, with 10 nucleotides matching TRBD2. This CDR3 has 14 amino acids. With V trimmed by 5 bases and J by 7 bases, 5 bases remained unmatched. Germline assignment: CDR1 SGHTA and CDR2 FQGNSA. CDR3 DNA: TGTGCCAGCAGCCTTAGCGGGAGGAGTAATGAGCAGTTCTTC. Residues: CASSLSGRSNEQFF.

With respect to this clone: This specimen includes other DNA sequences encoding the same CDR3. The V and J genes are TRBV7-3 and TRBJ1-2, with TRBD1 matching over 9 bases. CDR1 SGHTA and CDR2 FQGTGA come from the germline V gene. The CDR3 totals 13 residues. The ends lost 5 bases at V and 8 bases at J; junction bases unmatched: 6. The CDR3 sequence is CASSPGTGRGYTF. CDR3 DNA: TGTGCCAGCAGCCCCGGGACAGGGCGCGGCTACACCTTC.

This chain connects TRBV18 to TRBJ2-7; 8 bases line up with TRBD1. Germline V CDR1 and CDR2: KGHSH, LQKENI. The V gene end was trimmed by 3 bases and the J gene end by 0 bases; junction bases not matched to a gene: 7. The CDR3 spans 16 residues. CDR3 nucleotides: TGTGCCAGCTCACCGAACGGACAGGGCAGCTCCTACGAGCAGTACTTC. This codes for CASSPNGQGSSYEQYF. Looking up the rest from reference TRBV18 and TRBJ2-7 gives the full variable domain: NAGVMQNPRHLVRRRGQEARLRCSPMKGHSHVYWYRQLPEEGLKFMVYLQKENIIDESGMPKERFSAEFPKEGPSILRIQQVVRGDSAAYFCASSPNGQGSSYEQYFGPGTRLTVT.

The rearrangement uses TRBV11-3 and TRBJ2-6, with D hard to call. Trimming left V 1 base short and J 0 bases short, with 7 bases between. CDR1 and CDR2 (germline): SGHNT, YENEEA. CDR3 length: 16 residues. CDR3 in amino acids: CASSLAVFSGANVLTF. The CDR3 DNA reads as TGTGCCAGCAGCTTAGCCGTCTTCTCTGGGGCCAACGTCCTGACTTTC.

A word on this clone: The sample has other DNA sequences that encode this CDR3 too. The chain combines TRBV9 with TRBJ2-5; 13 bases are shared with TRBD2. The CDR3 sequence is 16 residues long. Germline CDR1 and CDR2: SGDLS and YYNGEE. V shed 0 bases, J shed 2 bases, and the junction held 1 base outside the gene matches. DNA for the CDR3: TGTGCCAGCAGCGTAGGGGGACTAGCGGGGCAAGAGACCCAGTACTTC. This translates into CASSVGGLAGQETQYF.